This TCR beta chain was captured by sequencing in a study of blood T cell repertoires in COVID-19. The wider study: In each case, the material was cDNA or gDNA derived from T cells, B-cell-depleted T cells, or PBMCs.

In the source study's methods: Reference gene primer amplification in the assay estimated nucleated cell counts. The assay was immunoSEQ multiplex PCR, and TCRdb's table has in-frame clones only and misses some. From that table come the V and J calls and clone size; the DNA was used to work out D and trimming. The sample consists of approximately 70,000 clones, 70% to 90% of them appearing once. This CDR3 region has 17 residues. Patients of the Seattle cohort, enrolled during active infection, were followed longitudinally. V gene TRBV21-1 combines with J gene TRBJ2-1; TRBD2, as called in the table, went unchecked against the DNA. TRBV21-1 is a documented pseudogene. Specimen: peripheral blood. The clonotype comes from a woman between 50 and 59 years old with COVID-19, enrolled during active disease. The CDR3 coding sequence is TGTGCCAGCAGCGGTCCGCTGAGCAGCGGGAGGCGGAATGAGCAGTTCTTC. This translates into CASSGPLSSGRRNEQFF.